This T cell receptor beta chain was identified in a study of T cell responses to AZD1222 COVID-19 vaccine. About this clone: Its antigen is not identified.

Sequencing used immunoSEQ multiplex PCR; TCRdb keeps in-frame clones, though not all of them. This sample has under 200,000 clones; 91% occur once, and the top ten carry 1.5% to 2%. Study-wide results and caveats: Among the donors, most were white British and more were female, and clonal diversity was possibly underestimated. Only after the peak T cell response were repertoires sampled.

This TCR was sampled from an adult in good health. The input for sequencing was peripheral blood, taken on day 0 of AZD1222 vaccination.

CDR3: CASSIASSVEGWPQHF. The CDR3 nucleotides read TGTGCCAGTAGTATAGCAAGCTCTGTTGAGGGCTGGCCCCAGCATTTT. The V gene is TRBV19, the J gene TRBJ1-5, with D uncertain. With 1 base removed from V and 9 bases from J, the gap between germline ends came to 19 bases. CDR1 and CDR2 from the germline V gene are LNHDA and SQIVND (reference sequence). The CDR3 covers 16 residues.